Following are 29 T cell receptor beta chains from one sample sequenced in a study of shared clonotypes between healthy human individuals. Assay: immunoSEQ multiplex PCR; the TCRdb copy retains only in-frame clones and omits some. This table holds about 2.4 million clones, roughly 93% found once. The sequenced sample consisted of naive CD4+ T cells from PBMCs. The subset here: CD45RA+ positively selected. The receptors were sampled from a man aged 18 to 30 in good health. Some clones in this sample may be carry-over from other donors' samples.

The rearrangement uses TRBV5-1 and TRBJ1-1; maybe TRBD1 (5 bases). V shed 4 bases and J shed 4 bases, with 17 bases lying between them. The length of the CDR3 is 15 residues. From germline, CDR1 is SGHRS and CDR2 YFSETQ. CDR3 loop: CASSPTGGWSTEAFF. The CDR3, as DNA: TGCGCCAGCAGCCCAACAGGAGGGTGGAGCACTGAAGCTTTCTTT.

This rearrangement joins TRBV27 to TRBJ2-3; 7 bases are shared with TRBD2. There are 15 residues in the CDR3. Germline V gene sequence: CDR1 MNHEY, CDR2 SMNVEV (reference sequence). V gave up 7 bases and J gave up 1 base; unmatched junction bases: 8. The CDR3 here is CASTHRGGRTDTQYF. The DNA of the CDR3 is TGTGCCAGCACCCACCGGGGAGGGCGCACAGATACGCAGTATTTT.

V usage is TRBV7-8 and J usage is TRBJ2-1; 9 nucleotides line up with TRBD1. The CDR3 covers 14 residues. The V gene end was trimmed by 6 bases and the J gene end by 6 bases; junction bases not matched to a gene: 6. The germline CDR1 and CDR2 sequences are SGHVS and FQNEAQ. CDR3 sequence reads: CASRPGQGLNEQFF. For the CDR3, the DNA is TGTGCCAGCAGACCGGGACAGGGCCTCAATGAGCAGTTCTTC.

This clone showed up just once. The chain recombines TRBV5-5 with TRBJ2-7; D is uncertain. The CDR3 length is 12 residues. Germline CDR1 and CDR2: SGHKS and YYEKEE (reference sequence). Trimming stripped 2 bases from V and 7 bases from J, with 10 bases between. The CDR3 nucleotides are TGTGCCAGCAGCTTTAGTGGTGGAGAGCAGTACTTC. Protein: CASSFSGGEQYF.

The chain employs TRBV12-5 and TRBJ2-2; no firm D call. Trimming left V 4 bases short and J 5 bases short, with 5 bases between. The length of the CDR3 is 12 residues. Germline V gene data show CDR1 as LGHNT and CDR2 as FRNRAP. The CDR3 is CASGSETGELFF. The CDR3 nucleotides read TGTGCTAGTGGTTCCGAGACCGGGGAGCTGTTTTTT.

The chain uses TRBV6-1 and TRBJ2-5; no reliable D call. CDR1 and CDR2 (germline): MNHNS, SASEGT. This CDR3 is 12 amino acids long. The V end lost 6 bases, the J end lost 5 bases, and 10 bases lay between the germline ends. In nucleotides, the CDR3 is TGTGCCAGCAGCTCGAGTACGGAGACCCAGTACTTC. Translated: CASSSSTETQYF.

The V call is TRBV4-1, the J call TRBJ2-5, with D hard to call. Trimming took 1 base from V and 2 from J, leaving 8 bases between them. CDR1 is MGHRA, CDR2 YSYEKL, per germline. The CDR3 loop spans 14 amino acids. CDR3 nucleotide sequence: TGCGCCAGCAGCCAAGCTTACCATCAAGAGACCCAGTACTTC. It translates to CASSQAYHQETQYF.

The rearrangement uses TRBV5-1 and TRBJ2-7; TRBD2 is a possible D gene (6 bases). The CDR3 loop spans 14 amino acids. The V and J ends lost 4 bases and 3 bases respectively, with 14 bases between them. Germline lookup yields CDR1 SGHRS and CDR2 YFSETQ. CDR3 residues: CASSKDYRLYEQYF. CDR3 coding DNA: TGCGCCAGCAGCAAGGACTACCGCCTCTACGAGCAGTACTTC.

This chain links TRBV28 with TRBJ2-7; TRBD2 matches 8 bases. J gave up 2 bases and V 9 bases, and 9 bases lay outside the gene matches. Per germline, CDR1 MDHEN and CDR2 SYDVKM. The CDR3 totals 14 residues. CDR3 in amino acids: CASNSGIEAYEQYF. The CDR3 DNA reads as TGTGCCAGTAATAGCGGGATAGAGGCCTACGAGCAGTACTTC.

This clone was seen only a few times. J is TRBJ1-1 and V is TRBV21-1. TRBV21-1 counts as a pseudogene. This CDR3 has 11 residues. CDR3 nucleotide sequence: TGTGCCAGCAGCAATGAGATTGAAGCTTTCTTT. Translating gives CASSNEIEAFF.

V and J are TRBV4-1 and TRBJ2-5, with 10 bases that match TRBD2. V trimming: 1 base; J trimming: 5 bases; junction bases outside the gene matches: 7. The germline gives CDR1 MGHRA, CDR2 YSYEKL. This CDR3 contains 16 residues. The DNA of the CDR3 is TGCGCCAGCAGCCAAGCTCTAGCGGGAGTTTGGGAGACCCAGTACTTC. Protein: CASSQALAGVWETQYF.

The rearrangement links TRBV19 to TRBJ1-1, with D hard to call. The V and J ends lost 9 bases and 3 bases respectively, with 11 bases between them. Germline loops: CDR1 LNHDA, CDR2 SQIVND (reference sequence). CDR3 length: 12 amino acids. The CDR3 loop is CARDPVDTEAFF. The CDR3 DNA reads TGTGCCAGAGACCCCGTTGACACTGAAGCTTTCTTT.

V and J are TRBV7-9 and TRBJ1-4; possibly TRBD1 for D (6 bases). V gave up 4 bases and J gave up 0 bases, with 9 bases separating them. Germline V gene sequence: CDR1 SEHNR, CDR2 FQNEAQ (reference sequence). CDR3 length: 15 residues. CDR3 in DNA: TGTGCCAGCAGCTCCGGACAGACAACTAATGAAAAACTGTTTTTT. This sequence encodes CASSSGQTTNEKLFF.

V usage is TRBV7-3 and J usage is TRBJ2-1; 8 nucleotides agree with TRBD2. The CDR3 consists of 15 residues. V lost 2 bases, J lost 7 bases, and 7 bases stayed unmatched. CDR1 SGHTA and CDR2 FQGTGA come from the germline V gene. The DNA for the CDR3 is TGTGCCAGCAGCTTATTACTAGCGGTGGGGAATGAGCAGTTCTTC. As protein: CASSLLLAVGNEQFF.

In its sample, this clone was seen once. The chain combines TRBV9 with TRBJ2-3; 11 bases match TRBD2. Germline-derived CDR1 and CDR2 are SGDLS and YYNGEE. With V trimmed by 0 bases and J by 1 base, 1 base remained unmatched. The CDR3 extends over 16 amino acids. In DNA form, the CDR3 reads TGTGCCAGCAGCGTAGTGGGACTAGCGGGCACAGATACGCAGTATTTT. This translates into CASSVVGLAGTDTQYF. Based on the CDR3 plus reference TRBV9 and TRBJ2-3, the full variable domain is DSGVTQTPKHLITATGQRVTLRCSPRSGDLSVYWYQQSLDQGLQFLIQYYNGEERAKGNILERFSAQQFPDLHSELNLSSLELGDSALYFCASSVVGLAGTDTQYFGPGTRLTVL.

The chain joins TRBV5-1 to TRBJ1-1; no reliable D call. In germline, CDR1 is SGHRS, CDR2 YFSETQ. Deletions cut 1 base from V and 1 base from J, with 8 bases between. This CDR3 comprises 14 residues. The DNA of the CDR3 is TGCGCCAGCAGCTTGCACGGTACGAACACTGAAGCTTTCTTT. Protein: CASSLHGTNTEAFF.

The rearrangement uses TRBV6-1 and TRBJ1-4, with D possibly matching TRBD1 (5 bases). The CDR3 length is 16 residues. Germline V gene data show CDR1 as MNHNS and CDR2 as SASEGT. V lost 1 base and J lost 8, with 17 bases in between. The CDR3 DNA reads as TGTGCCAGCAGTGAAGTCGGCGTAGTCGGGGGGGAAAAACTGTTTTTT. It encodes CASSEVGVVGGEKLFF.

This chain joins TRBV19 and TRBJ2-2, with 8 nucleotides matching TRBD1. With V trimmed by 7 bases and J by 2 bases, 6 bases remained unmatched. Germline CDR1 reads LNHDA; CDR2 reads SQIVND (reference sequence). The CDR3 has 15 residues. CDR3: CASIRDRGNTGELFF. CDR3 bases: TGTGCCAGTATCCGAGACAGGGGCAACACCGGGGAGCTGTTTTTT.

This chain connects TRBV18 to TRBJ2-7; D tentatively reads TRBD1 or TRBD2 (5 bases each). This CDR3 region has 18 residues. Trimming stripped 1 base from V and 1 base from J, with 20 bases between. Germline-derived CDR1 and CDR2 are KGHSH and LQKENI. CDR3 residues: CASSPQQTGTSTSYEQYF. DNA for the CDR3: TGTGCCAGCTCACCACAACAAACGGGGACCTCCACGTCCTACGAGCAGTACTTC.

This clone occurred a few times. The chain links TRBV19 to TRBJ1-5, with D possibly being TRBD1 (6 bases). There are 14 residues in the CDR3. CDR1 is LNHDA, CDR2 SQIVND, per germline (reference sequence). Trimming pared 7 bases from V and 7 bases from J, leaving 17 bases between. The CDR3 nucleotides read TGTGCCAGTAACAGGCCAGGGGTGGGACAGCCCCAGCATTTT. It specifies CASNRPGVGQPQHF.

The chain uses TRBV5-6 and TRBJ2-7; the D is unclear. With 5 bases removed from V and 6 bases from J, the gap between germline ends came to 12 bases. This CDR3 region has 12 residues. The germline V gene encodes CDR1 SGHDT and CDR2 YYEEEE. CDR3 nucleotide sequence: TGTGCCAGCAGTTCAGGTGGCACCGAGCAGTACTTC. It codes for CASSSGGTEQYF.

The rearrangement joins TRBV6-5 to TRBJ2-3; 8 nucleotides line up with TRBD2. Per the germline V gene, CDR1 is MNHEY and CDR2 is SVGAGI. The CDR3 is made up of 13 amino acids. After removal of 8 bases from V and 4 bases from J, the junction contained 5 bases not matched to a gene. CDR3 bases: TGTGCCAGCCAGGCGGGAGGTGCAGATACGCAGTATTTT. Its protein is CASQAGGADTQYF.

The V call is TRBV10-3, the J call TRBJ2-1; the match to TRBD2 covers 13 bases. The CDR3 is 17 residues long. After removal of 4 bases from V and 0 bases from J, the junction contained 3 bases not matched to a gene. The germline V gene encodes CDR1 ENHRY and CDR2 SYGVKD. Here the CDR3 reads CAISVGLAGYSYNEQFF. CDR3 sequence (DNA): TGTGCCATCAGTGTGGGACTAGCGGGATACTCCTACAATGAGCAGTTCTTC.

V usage is TRBV14 and J usage is TRBJ2-7; weak D call: TRBD1 (6 bases). The CDR3 is made up of 13 amino acids. V lost 3 bases and J 5 bases, leaving 11 bases between the germline ends. Per germline, CDR1 SGHDN and CDR2 FVKESK. The DNA for the CDR3 is TGTGCCAGCAGCCAGTGGGCAGGGGACGAGCAGTACTTC. Translating gives CASSQWAGDEQYF.

The J gene is TRBJ1-5, the V gene TRBV6-1; no clear D. V lost 2 bases and J 7 bases, leaving 9 bases between the germline ends. CDR1 and CDR2 (germline): MNHNS, SASEGT. This CDR3 contains 13 residues. The CDR3 region has the DNA TGTGCCAGCAGTGAATGGTCGGAACAGCCCCAGCATTTT. Protein sequence: CASSEWSEQPQHF.

The chain employs TRBV18 and TRBJ2-5; the D gene could be TRBD1 or TRBD2 (6 bases each). Between the trimmed V and J ends, which lost 5 bases and 2 bases, there was a span of 12 bases. Germline V CDR1 and CDR2: KGHSH, LQKENI. The CDR3 consists of 14 residues. The CDR3 DNA reads TGTGCCAGCTCAACGGGGGCGAGGCAAGAGACCCAGTACTTC. Its translation is CASSTGARQETQYF.

Points on this clone: In the same sample, other DNA sequences code for this CDR3. The chain joins TRBV18 to TRBJ2-5; TRBD1 matches at 9 bases. This CDR3 has 13 amino acids. After removal of 4 bases from V and 5 bases from J, the junction contained 2 bases not matched to a gene. Germline V gene sequence: CDR1 KGHSH, CDR2 LQKENI. In DNA form, the CDR3 reads TGTGCCAGCTCACTCGACAGGGGGGAGACCCAGTACTTC. It codes for CASSLDRGETQYF.

This chain links TRBV7-9 with TRBJ2-2; the D gene could be TRBD1 or TRBD2 (6 bases each). This CDR3 is built from 14 residues. Trimming shortened V by 11 bases and J by 3 bases, and 16 bases separated the two germline ends. Germline CDR1 and CDR2: SEHNR and FQNEAQ (reference sequence). CDR3 DNA: TGTGCCGGGGGGCAGGGGAAAGACACCGGGGAGCTGTTTTTT. Amino acids: CAGGQGKDTGELFF.

The genes are TRBV15 and TRBJ2-7; D gene unclear. The CDR3 totals 14 residues. Trimming took off 3 bases at V and 1 base at J, with 10 bases between the two ends. Germline values: CDR1 LNHNV, CDR2 YYDKDF (reference sequence). CDR3 protein: CATSSGSNSYEQYF. In DNA, the CDR3 is TGTGCCACCAGCAGCGGGTCAAATTCCTACGAGCAGTACTTC.